The 10 T cell receptor beta chains reported below all come from one sample, sequenced in a study of blood T cells in healthy people across ages (dated by TCRdb to the mid-2010s). The library was generated by 5' RACE. The sequencer was an Illumina HiSeq 2500. The second PCR ran for about 6 to 12 cycles and used a J-beta primer mix along with a sample-barcoded 5' primer. In TCRdb, the public reads were trimmed at Q25 with fastp and aligned with MiXCR, with productive beta chains retained. For every CDR3 protein sequence, its rows merge into one entry that carries the most common genes and DNA. Across this sample there are 650,000 to 800,000 distinct CDR3 sequences, with around 43% seen only once. Of the sample, roughly 19% is held by the ten largest clones. Specimen: blood. The receptors here all came from a man in his fifties or sixties in good health.

There are a few counts of this clonotype. This chain links TRBV7-9 with TRBJ2-7, with 13 bases aligning to TRBD2. In germline, CDR1 is SEHNR, CDR2 FQNEAQ (reference sequence). There are 16 residues in the CDR3. J was trimmed by 8 bases and V by 6 bases; bases with no gene match: 13. In DNA, the CDR3 is TGTGCCAGCAGTTATACCGATACTAGCGGGGGGGCCCAGCAGTACTTC. Translated, it gives CASSYTDTSGGAQQYF.

The V and J genes are TRBV25-1 and TRBJ2-1; perhaps D is TRBD1 or TRBD2 (5 bases each). V dropped 3 bases and J dropped 2 bases, with 8 bases sitting between them. This CDR3 has 14 residues. Germline values: CDR1 MGHDK, CDR2 SYGVNS. The CDR3 nucleotides are TGTGCCAGCAGTGATTGGGGGACCTACAATGAGCAGTTCTTC. Encoded protein: CASSDWGTYNEQFF.

V is TRBV20-1 and J is TRBJ2-2; possible D gene TRBD2, 7 bases. Trimming cost V 3 bases and J 4 bases, with 12 bases left between them. The V gene's germline CDR1 is DFQATT and CDR2 SNEGSKA (reference sequence). The length of the CDR3 is 14 residues. The CDR3 bases are TGCAGTGCTAGCTACGGGGGGCCCACCGGGGAGCTGTTTTTT. Amino acids: CSASYGGPTGELFF.

CDR3 DNA sequence: TGCAGTGCTAGAGTCCCTGGGGGCTCCTACAATGAGCAGTTCTTC. Translation gives CSARVPGGSYNEQFF. The chain uses TRBV20-1 and TRBJ2-1; D possibly uses TRBD1 or TRBD2 (5 bases each). Germline CDR1 DFQATT, CDR2 SNEGSKA (reference sequence). The V gene lost 1 base and the J gene lost 0 bases, with 10 bases spanning the gap. This CDR3 is built from 15 residues.

The V call is TRBV29-1, the J call TRBJ2-5; a weak D match, TRBD1 (6 bases). CDR1 is SQVTM and CDR2 is ANQGSEA in the germline V gene. The CDR3 contains 12 residues. Trimming cost V 6 bases and J 5 bases, with 13 bases left between them. CDR3 loop: CSVIRDTETQYF. The CDR3 DNA follows: TGCAGCGTAATAAGGGACACGGAGACCCAGTACTTC.

This clonotype was recorded a few times. The chain combines TRBV11-1 with TRBJ2-7; 7 nucleotides match TRBD1. Germline V gives CDR1 SGHAT, CDR2 FQDESV (reference sequence). This CDR3 has 14 amino acids. J lost 5 bases, V lost 4 bases, and 8 bases had no gene match. The CDR3 here is CASSSRGQSDEQYF. The CDR3 nucleotides read TGTGCCAGCAGCTCAAGGGGACAGAGCGACGAGCAGTACTTC. The full variable domain, rest sourced from reference TRBV11-1 and TRBJ2-7, is EAEVAQSPRYKITEKSQAVAFWCDPISGHATLYWYRQILGQGPELLVQFQDESVVDDSQLPKDRFSAERLKGVDSTLKIQPAELGDSAMYLCASSSRGQSDEQYFGPGTRLTVT.

This clonotype came up once. This sequence joins TRBV2 and TRBJ1-5, with D tentatively TRBD1 (5 bases). The CDR3 is made up of 14 amino acids. With 6 bases removed from V and 5 bases from J, the gap between germline ends came to 14 bases. CDR1 is SNHLY and CDR2 is FYNNEI in the germline V gene. The CDR3 sequence: CASRKGAEDQPQHF. The CDR3 bases are TGTGCCAGCAGAAAAGGGGCGGAGGATCAGCCCCAGCATTTT.

The V call is TRBV11-2, the J call TRBJ2-7; D may correspond to TRBD1 or TRBD2 (5 bases each). The DNA matches TRBJ2-5 better at its end, which makes the J call doubtful. This CDR3 spans 17 amino acids. Germline lookup yields CDR1 SGHAT and CDR2 FQNNGV. CDR3 sequence: CASSANLGGGEEETQYF. In DNA, the CDR3 is TGTGCCAGCAGCGCTAACCTAGGTGGGGGAGAGGAGGAGACCCAGTACTTC.

This chain joins TRBV6-1 and TRBJ2-7; D gene ambiguous. The CDR3 is made up of 15 amino acids. Trimming cost V 5 bases and J 3 bases, with 17 bases left between them. The germline CDR1 and CDR2 sequences are MNHNS and SASEGT. The CDR3 loop reads CASSTSGRIFYEQYF. The CDR3 DNA sequence: TGTGCCAGCAGTACCTCTGGAAGAATCTTCTACGAGCAGTACTTC.

Remarks on this clonotype: Since a much larger clone is just one base distant, this may be a read error. This chain connects TRBV29-1 to TRBJ2-5; D is unclear. Trimming removed 1 base from V and 11 bases from J, with 14 bases in between. From germline, CDR1 is SQVTM and CDR2 ANQGSEA. This CDR3 has 12 residues. CDR3 residues: CSVEVRLDEQYF. The CDR3 DNA is TGCAGCGTTGAAGTCAGGCTGGATGAGCAGTACTTC.